The TCR beta chain under discussion was sequenced for a study of T-cell memory formation after mild COVID-19. Trimming pared 4 bases from V and 6 bases from J, leaving 17 bases between. The CDR3 extends over 14 amino acids. Germline loops: CDR1 SGHRS, CDR2 YFSETQ. MiXCR, run by TCRdb on the 5' RACE reads, gives a single entry per CDR3 protein. The sample carries 250,000 or so distinct CDR3 sequences, roughly 18% recorded once. The chain joins TRBV5-1 to TRBJ2-7; the D gene is possibly TRBD2 (7 bases). Source material: PBMCs or a T cell subset sorted from them (not recorded which). The sequence was collected from a man younger than 35 who had mild COVID-19 (a few samples of this study predate the infection). Cell type and time point are not known. CDR3 sequence (DNA): TGCGCCAGCAGCGATCAAGGGGGGGGTAGCGAGCAGTACTTC. It yields the protein CASSDQGGGSEQYF.